Listed here is a single T cell receptor beta chain. Its cognate antigen has yet to be identified. Base qualities are not recorded, but no much larger clone differs from it by a single base. The entire amount of isolated RNA was reverse transcribed using the High Capacity cDNA Reverse Transcription Kit, so the sequenced TCRB transcripts were expressed ones. Naive, central memory and regulatory T cell samples underwent deep immunoSEQ sequencing, averaging around 3.7 million total reads per sample. Sorted cells were lysed in RLT buffer and RNA was extracted with DNase-treated RNeasy Micro or Mini kits, depending on cell number. To prevent cross-contamination, each cell subset was processed individually, whereas patient and healthy donor samples were processed jointly. The immunoSEQ multiplex PCR was used to amplify TCRB sequences from cDNA, yielding 87-bp fragments that span the CDR3 region. Sequencing of the amplicons was done on the Illumina HiSeq platform. As for the authors' bioinformatics: PCR bias was corrected computationally using synthetic template baselines, and reads within Hamming distance 2 were collapsed, with unmergeable singletons discarded. Reads were aligned against IMGT so that V, D and J genes, CDR3 length and insertions or deletions at six rearrangement sites could be assigned. Clonotype counts were normalized to sorted cell number within each subset before computing true diversity and Gini coefficients with the tcR R package. Repertoire sharing was quantified using the overlap coefficient calculated on TCRB nucleotide sequences. Out-of-frame TCRB sequences from naive cells were analyzed as a proxy for the pre-selection repertoire. TCRdb re-hosts the immuneACCESS table, in-frame sequences only. Its copies lack some clones; in the studies checked, an unresolved V gene accounts for under half of them, and the cause for the rest is not known. V, J and clone size are taken as reported in that table, and D and trimming were inferred from the DNA itself. Here the sample has 400,000 to 450,000 clones; approximately 15% occur a single time. The ten biggest clones cover around 0.035% of the sample.

A single peripheral blood draw of approximately 0.11 L on average was collected from each donor into heparinised tubes. Using a panel that included CD45RO, CCR7, CD25, CD127, CD95 and CD27, naive, central memory, regulatory and stem cell-like memory CD4+ T cells were sorted on a BD FACSAria II. Purity was above 95% for every sorted population. PBMCs were isolated right away by Lymphoprep density gradient centrifugation and were stained directly, without culture. To minimize batch effects, samples were stained and sorted in pairs, one healthy donor with one patient per experiment. The sample is drawn from a study of beta chain features in type 1 diabetes (dated 2018 in TCRdb). For the study in its entirety: Mean age, gender distribution, total cell number and subset yield did not differ between patients and healthy donors. The study compared TCRB repertoires of sorted circulating CD4+ T cell subsets between recently diagnosed type 1 diabetes patients and matched healthy donors. Regulatory and stem cell-like memory subsets were isolated from only 8 patients and about eight healthy donors, whereas naive and central memory subsets came from all 30 or so donors. Across all samples, about 110 million sorted cells were examined, and cell number per subset correlated strongly with RNA yield.

Findings and caveats that apply to the study as a whole: Shorter templates might have been favored by PCR, but patient and control samples were amplified and corrected together, so both groups would have been affected equally by any skew. Patients with type 1 diabetes made fewer insertions and deleted more nucleotides at VDJ recombination sites, implying thymic rearrangement abnormalities. Because cDNA was sequenced instead of genomic DNA, activated cells with high expression could be over-represented, although the groups did not differ in activation or CD3 levels. Because the HLA sub-analyses included only small numbers of individuals, any influence of HLA type on TCRB rearrangement was left unresolved. A moderate but significant shortening of TCRB CDR3 length was observed in type 1 diabetes patients in all four CD4+ subsets. Naive, central memory and regulatory TCRB repertoires appeared more similar among patients than among healthy donors.

V is shortened by 5 bases, J by 3 bases, and the region joining them spans 10 bases. From the germline V gene (reference sequence), CDR1 is LNHDA and CDR2 is SQIVND. The CDR3 goes from the cysteine to the phenylalanine over 13 residues. Only CDR3 DNA remains: 39 bases, in frame from the first base. Sequencing used naive CD4+ T cells from blood. Per the publication, the cell subset or site label means: true naive CD4+ T cells. The sequence is built from TRBV19 and TRBJ2-5; no confident D gene assignment can be made. The receptor comes from a man in his thirties or forties in good health. For the CDR3, the sequence is CASSLYGKETQYF. Read as DNA, the sequence is TGTGCCAGTAGTCTTTACGGAAAAGAGACCCAGTACTTC. The CDR3, completed at both ends by the reference TRBV19 and TRBJ2-5 genes, gives the full variable domain DGGITQSPKYLFRKEGQNVTLSCEQNLNHDAMYWYRQDPGQGLRLIYYSQIVNDFQKGDIAEGYSVSREKKESFPLTVTSAQKNPTAFYLCASSLYGKETQYFGPGTRLLVL.